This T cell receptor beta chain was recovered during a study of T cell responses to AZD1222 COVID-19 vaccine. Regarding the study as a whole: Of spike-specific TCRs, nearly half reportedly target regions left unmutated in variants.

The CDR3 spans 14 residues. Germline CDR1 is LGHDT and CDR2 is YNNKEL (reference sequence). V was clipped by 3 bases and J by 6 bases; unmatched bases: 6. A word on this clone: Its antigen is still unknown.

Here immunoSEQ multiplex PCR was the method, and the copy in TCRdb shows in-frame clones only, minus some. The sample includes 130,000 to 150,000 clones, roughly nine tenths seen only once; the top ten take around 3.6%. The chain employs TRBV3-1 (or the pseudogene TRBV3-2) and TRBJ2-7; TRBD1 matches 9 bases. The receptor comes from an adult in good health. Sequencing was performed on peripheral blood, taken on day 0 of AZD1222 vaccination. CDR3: CASSQDRDRAEQYF. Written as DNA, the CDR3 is TGTGCCAGCAGCCAGGACCGGGACAGGGCCGAGCAGTACTTC.